Shown below are 14 T cell receptor beta chains from a single sample sequenced in a study of T-cell memory formation after mild COVID-19. TCRdb reprocessed the 5' RACE reads via MiXCR and lists one record per CDR3 protein. The repertoire includes roughly 250,000 distinct CDR3 sequences, roughly 15% of them detected once, and approximately 3.5% sits in the top ten. The sequenced sample consisted of PBMCs or a T cell subset sorted from them (not recorded which). Source of these receptors: a man aged 18 to 30 who had mild COVID-19 (a few samples of this study predate the infection). Cell type and time point are not known.

This clonotype was found a few times. This rearrangement joins TRBV20-1 to TRBJ2-7, with TRBD1 matching over 9 bases. The CDR3 loop spans 12 amino acids. Germline assignment: CDR1 DFQATT and CDR2 SNEGSKA (reference sequence). The V gene end was trimmed by 6 bases and the J gene end by 2 bases; junction bases not matched to a gene: 2. The CDR3 DNA follows: TGCAGTGCGGGACAGGGCACCTACGAGCAGTACTTC. Protein: CSAGQGTYEQYF.

This chain links TRBV7-2 with TRBJ2-7, with a possible D match to TRBD1 (6 bases). Germline V gene sequence: CDR1 SGHTA, CDR2 FQGNSA. This CDR3 has 15 residues. V lost 3 bases and J 4 bases, leaving 16 bases between the germline ends. The CDR3 bases are TGTGCCAGCAGCTTCGCGGTGGGGGCTAAGTACGAGCAGTACGTC. It encodes CASSFAVGAKYEQYV.

This chain uses TRBV10-3 with TRBJ1-5, with D perhaps matching TRBD1 (5 bases). The V gene lost 2 bases and the J gene lost 4 bases, with 6 bases spanning the gap. This CDR3 is built from 13 residues. Germline-derived CDR1 and CDR2 are ENHRY and SYGVKD. CDR3 DNA sequence: TGTGCCATCAGTGAGCGACAGAATCAGCCCCAGCATTTT. This codes for CAISERQNQPQHF.

CDR3 nucleotide sequence: TGTGCCAGCAGCTTAAGCGCGACTAGCGGGGCCAATGAGCAGTTCTTC. It is translated as CASSLSATSGANEQFF. The chain employs TRBV7-2 and TRBJ2-1; 11 nucleotides line up with TRBD2. The V gene's germline CDR1 is SGHTA and CDR2 FQGNSA. Trimming removed 2 bases from V and 6 bases from J; junction bases left unmatched: 6. CDR3 size: 16 residues.

This clonotype was counted only a few times. The chain joins TRBV10-1 to TRBJ2-3, with TRBD1 matching 7 bases. This CDR3 region has 14 residues. Unmatched junction bases numbered 6, after V lost 7 bases and J lost 2 bases. Germline CDR1 and CDR2: WNHNN and SYGVQD (reference sequence). In nucleotides, the CDR3 is TGCGCCAGCAACGCCGGACAGGCCACAGATACGCAGTATTTT. Protein sequence: CASNAGQATDTQYF.

As to this clonotype: This sequence may be a read error, since a much larger clone differs from it by one base. This rearrangement joins TRBV7-2 to TRBJ2-3, with 14 positions matching TRBD2. J lost 1 base, V lost 4 bases, and 1 base had no gene match. The length of the CDR3 is 16 residues. CDR1 is SGHTA, CDR2 FQGNSA, per germline. Here the CDR3 reads CASSSGLAGGTDTQYF. The CDR3 nucleotides read TGTGCCAGCAGCTCGGGACTAGCGGGGGGCACAGATACGCAGTATTTT.

This clonotype occurred a few times. The chain is built from TRBV6-1 and TRBJ2-5; 9 bases agree with TRBD2. Trimming took 2 bases from V and 7 from J; bases not matched to a gene: 8. The CDR3 has 15 residues. The V gene's germline CDR1 is MNHNS and CDR2 SASEGT. For the CDR3, the DNA is TGTGCCAGCAGTGAAATTGGGCGGGGGGGCTGGACCCAGTACTTC. This sequence encodes CASSEIGRGGWTQYF.

This clonotype has more than one count but fewer than ten. The CDR3 bases are TGCAGTGCTAGAGATAAGAGGCCGTACTACAATGAGCAGTTCTTC. It codes for CSARDKRPYYNEQFF. The rearrangement uses TRBV20-1 and TRBJ2-1; D remains ambiguous. V lost 0 bases and J 3 bases, leaving 12 bases between the germline ends. The length of the CDR3 is 15 residues. CDR1 and CDR2 (germline): DFQATT, SNEGSKA (reference sequence).

This clonotype occurred a few times. The rearrangement joins TRBV7-2 to TRBJ1-6; TRBD1 is a possible D gene (5 bases). Germline V gives CDR1 SGHTA, CDR2 FQGNSA. The V end was cut by 3 bases, the J end by 10 bases, with 16 bases between. The CDR3 is 15 residues long. The CDR3 DNA reads as TGTGCCAGCAGCTTGGATTGGGGCGTCGGGTCACCCCTCCACTTT. Its protein product is CASSLDWGVGSPLHF. Complete variable domain (other parts from reference TRBV7-2 and TRBJ1-6): GAGVSQSPSNKVTEKGKDVELRCDPISGHTALYWYRQSLGQGLEFLIYFQGNSAPDKSGLPSDRFSAERTGGSVSTLTIQRTQQEDSAVYLCASSLDWGVGSPLHFGNGTRLTVT.

The gene calls are TRBV7-9 and TRBJ1-6; TRBD1 aligns across 7 bases. The length of the CDR3 is 15 residues. Germline CDR1 SEHNR, CDR2 FQNEAQ (reference sequence). V was pared by 5 bases and J by 3 bases, with 4 bases of the junction left unmatched. The CDR3 is CASSGGTDYNSPLHF. CDR3 DNA sequence: TGTGCCAGCAGCGGTGGGACAGACTATAATTCACCCCTCCACTTT.

J is TRBJ1-2 and V is TRBV5-5; maybe TRBD1 (5 bases). Germline V lookup: CDR1 SGHKS, CDR2 YYEKEE (reference sequence). Trimming stripped 4 bases from V and 0 bases from J, with 19 bases between. The CDR3 contains 17 residues. The CDR3 protein is CASSPSLTDGSNYGYTF. In DNA, the CDR3 is TGTGCCAGCAGCCCGAGCCTGACAGACGGTTCTAACTATGGCTACACCTTC.

In its sample, this clonotype was seen a few times. The chain is built from TRBV11-2 and TRBJ1-3; D is ambiguous. Trimming removed 0 bases from V and 4 bases from J, with 10 bases in between. Germline CDR1 and CDR2: SGHAT and FQNNGV. This CDR3 comprises 15 residues. The CDR3 region has the DNA TGTGCCAGCAGCTTAGACCGGGTATCAGGAAACACCATATATTTT. Its protein is CASSLDRVSGNTIYF.

This chain uses TRBV4-3 with TRBJ2-2, with 7 bases aligning to TRBD1. After removal of 3 bases from V and 2 bases from J, the junction contained 9 bases not matched to a gene. The length of the CDR3 is 17 residues. The germline V gene encodes CDR1 LGHNA and CDR2 YSLEER. CDR3 residues: CASSHLTGQANTGELFF. CDR3 sequence (DNA): TGCGCCAGCAGCCACCTAACCGGACAGGCTAACACCGGGGAGCTGTTTTTT.

The table lists this clonotype with a few counts. This sequence joins TRBV7-2 and TRBJ1-3; possible D gene TRBD1, 5 bases. CDR1 and CDR2 (germline): SGHTA, FQGNSA. This CDR3 is built from 15 residues. Trimming cost V 3 bases and J 0 bases, with 9 bases left between them. CDR3 coding DNA: TGTGCCAGCAGCTTTGGGGGGTACTCTGGAAACACCATATATTTT. This gives the protein CASSFGGYSGNTIYF.